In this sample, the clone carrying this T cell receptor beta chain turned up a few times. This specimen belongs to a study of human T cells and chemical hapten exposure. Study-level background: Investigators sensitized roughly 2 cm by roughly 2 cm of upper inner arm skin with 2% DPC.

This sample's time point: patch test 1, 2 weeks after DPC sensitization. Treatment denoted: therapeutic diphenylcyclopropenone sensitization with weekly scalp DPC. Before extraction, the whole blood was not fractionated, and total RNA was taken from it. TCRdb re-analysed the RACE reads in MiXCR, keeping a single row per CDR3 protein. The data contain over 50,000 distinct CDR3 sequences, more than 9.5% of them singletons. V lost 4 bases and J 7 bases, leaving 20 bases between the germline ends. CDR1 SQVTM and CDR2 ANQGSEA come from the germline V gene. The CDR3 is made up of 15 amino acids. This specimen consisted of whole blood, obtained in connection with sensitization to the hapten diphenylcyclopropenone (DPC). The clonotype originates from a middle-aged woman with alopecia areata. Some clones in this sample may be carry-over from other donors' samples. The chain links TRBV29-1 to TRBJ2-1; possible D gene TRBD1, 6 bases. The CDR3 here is CSVVTTQGFGNEQFF. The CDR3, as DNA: TGCAGCGTTGTTACCACACAGGGTTTCGGGAATGAGCAGTTCTTC.